Listed below are T cell receptor beta chains from one sample, sequenced in a study of cytomegalovirus exposure and HLA in healthy donors. The repertoire was sequenced with immunoSEQ multiplex PCR; TCRdb's copy has only in-frame clones and lacks some. The repertoire includes roughly 100,000 clones, around 76% of them detected once, and roughly 7.1% sits in the top ten. The sequencing input was PBMCs. These receptors were obtained from a man aged 40-55 years in good health and CMV-seropositive. Both conserved end residues are part of each CDR3. The order of the fields is V gene, clone size, J gene, D gene, CDR3 length, CDR3 DNA, CDR3 protein. The D gene is left open where the match is weak. Where a row states a size, it is once, few, many or the class of an expanded clone; other rows omit it.

V gene: TRBV5-1; clone size: medium-sized; J gene: TRBJ2-2; D gene: TRBD1; CDR3 length: 16; CDR3 DNA: TGCGCCAGCAGCTTGGTACAGGGGGCAGACACCGGGGAGCTGTTTTTT; CDR3 protein: CASSLVQGADTGELFF
V gene: TRBV5-4; clone size: -; J gene: TRBJ2-6; D gene: TRBD1; CDR3 length: 17; CDR3 DNA: TGTGCCAGCAGCTTGTCGGGACAGGGGGCTGGGGCCAACGTCCTGACTTTC; CDR3 protein: CASSLSGQGAGANVLTF
V gene: TRBV5-1; clone size: -; J gene: TRBJ1-1; D gene: TRBD1; CDR3 length: 15; CDR3 DNA: TGCGCCAGGAGACAGGGAAGTGTAAAAAATACTGAAGCTTTCTTT; CDR3 protein: CARRQGSVKNTEAFF
V gene: TRBV4-1; clone size: -; J gene: TRBJ2-3; D gene: -; CDR3 length: 15; CDR3 DNA: TGCGCCAGCAGCCAGACCCGGGGGGCCGCAGATACGCAGTATTTT; CDR3 protein: CASSQTRGAADTQYF
V gene: TRBV28; clone size: few; J gene: TRBJ1-2; D gene: -; CDR3 length: 13; CDR3 DNA: TGTGCCAGCAGTAACGACAGACTCTATGGCTACACCTTC; CDR3 protein: CASSNDRLYGYTF
V gene: TRBV7-2; clone size: -; J gene: TRBJ2-7; D gene: TRBD1; CDR3 length: 16; CDR3 DNA: TGTGCCAGCAGCTTAGAAAGGTCAGGGGGCTTGCACGAGCAGTACTTC; CDR3 protein: CASSLERSGGLHEQYF
V gene: TRBV9; clone size: -; J gene: TRBJ2-5; D gene: -; CDR3 length: 13; CDR3 DNA: TGTGCCAGCAGCGTATCCGGTCAAGAGACCCAGTACTTC; CDR3 protein: CASSVSGQETQYF
V gene: TRBV9; clone size: -; J gene: TRBJ1-1; D gene: -; CDR3 length: 17; CDR3 DNA: TGTGCCAGCAGCGTAGCCCCCGGTGTCTGGGGGGGCACTGAAGCTTTCTTT; CDR3 protein: CASSVAPGVWGGTEAFF
V gene: TRBV7-8; clone size: -; J gene: TRBJ2-7; D gene: TRBD2; CDR3 length: 15; CDR3 DNA: TGTGCCAGCAGCTTAGGTAGCGGGGGCTCCTACGAGCAGTACTTC; CDR3 protein: CASSLGSGGSYEQYF
V gene: TRBV6-5; clone size: -; J gene: TRBJ2-7; D gene: TRBD2; CDR3 length: 15; CDR3 DNA: TGTGCCAGCAGTTACCGAGTAGCGGGTCGCCACGAGCAGTACTTC; CDR3 protein: CASSYRVAGRHEQYF
V gene: TRBV2; clone size: -; J gene: TRBJ2-3; D gene: TRBD2; CDR3 length: 15; CDR3 DNA: TGTGCCAGCAGTACTACTAGCGTGGGGGGGGATACGCAGTATTTT; CDR3 protein: CASSTTSVGGDTQYF
V gene: TRBV5-5; clone size: few; J gene: TRBJ1-5; D gene: TRBD1; CDR3 length: 15; CDR3 DNA: TGTGCCAGCAGCTCTCAAGCAGGGGGCGGTCAGCCCCAGCATTTT; CDR3 protein: CASSSQAGGGQPQHF
V gene: TRBV6-4; clone size: -; J gene: TRBJ1-2; D gene: TRBD1; CDR3 length: 13; CDR3 DNA: TGTGCCAGCAGTGAACAGGGGGCCTATGGCTACACCTTC; CDR3 protein: CASSEQGAYGYTF
V gene: TRBV5-6; clone size: few; J gene: TRBJ1-2; D gene: -; CDR3 length: 16; CDR3 DNA: TGTGCCAGCAGCTTGGTTGCCACCGCCCTCCCGGATGGCTACACCTTC; CDR3 protein: CASSLVATALPDGYTF
V gene: TRBV5-5; clone size: -; J gene: TRBJ1-1; D gene: -; CDR3 length: 16; CDR3 DNA: TGTGCCAGCAGCCAACATCCGCGCTGGAGAGACACTGAAGCTTTCTTT; CDR3 protein: CASSQHPRWRDTEAFF
V gene: TRBV23-1; clone size: -; J gene: TRBJ2-1; D gene: TRBD2; CDR3 length: 19; CDR3 DNA: TGCGCCAGCGGACAAGACAGGTACCCAAAGCGGGAGACCCACAATGAGCAGTTCTTC; CDR3 protein: CASGQDRYPKRETHNEQFF
V gene: TRBV5-4; clone size: -; J gene: TRBJ1-1; D gene: -; CDR3 length: 14; CDR3 DNA: TGTGCCAGCAGACGTGAAGGGGTAATCACTGAAGCTTTCTTT; CDR3 protein: CASRREGVITEAFF
V gene: TRBV27; clone size: -; J gene: TRBJ1-1; D gene: -; CDR3 length: 17; CDR3 DNA: TGTGCCAGCAGTTTATCTGGGGGGGTCAGGGGTTACACTGAAGCTTTCTTT; CDR3 protein: CASSLSGGVRGYTEAFF
V gene: TRBV7-2; clone size: -; J gene: TRBJ1-5; D gene: -; CDR3 length: 14; CDR3 DNA: TGTGCCAGCAGCTTGCAGGGAAACAATCAGCCCCAGCATTTT; CDR3 protein: CASSLQGNNQPQHF
V gene: TRBV18; clone size: -; J gene: TRBJ2-3; D gene: TRBD2; CDR3 length: 15; CDR3 DNA: TGTGCCAGCTCACCAACTAGCGGGGGCACAGATACGCAGTATTTT; CDR3 protein: CASSPTSGGTDTQYF
V gene: TRBV27; clone size: -; J gene: TRBJ1-3; D gene: TRBD1; CDR3 length: 13; CDR3 DNA: TGTGCCACCGGACAGGGCACTGGAAACACCATATATTTT; CDR3 protein: CATGQGTGNTIYF
V gene: TRBV9; clone size: few; J gene: TRBJ2-7; D gene: TRBD2; CDR3 length: 15; CDR3 DNA: TGTGCCAGCAGCGGGGGGACTAGCGGGGACTACGAGCAGTACTTC; CDR3 protein: CASSGGTSGDYEQYF
V gene: TRBV7-4; clone size: -; J gene: TRBJ2-1; D gene: TRBD2; CDR3 length: 20; CDR3 DNA: TGTGCCAGCAGCTTAGGGGGCAGGACTAGCCATAATAGCTCCTACAATGAGCAGTTCTTC; CDR3 protein: CASSLGGRTSHNSSYNEQFF
V gene: TRBV5-1; clone size: -; J gene: TRBJ2-7; D gene: TRBD1; CDR3 length: 16; CDR3 DNA: TGCGCCAGCAGCTTGGCTACCGGGACAGGGGGCTACGAGCAGTACTTC; CDR3 protein: CASSLATGTGGYEQYF
V gene: TRBV7-3; clone size: -; J gene: TRBJ1-1; D gene: -; CDR3 length: 13; CDR3 DNA: TGTGCCAGCAGCGAAAACAGGGACACTGAAGCTTTCTTT; CDR3 protein: CASSENRDTEAFF
V gene: TRBV27; clone size: -; J gene: TRBJ2-2; D gene: TRBD2; CDR3 length: 17; CDR3 DNA: TGTGCCAGCAGCCGGGGGGGGCGGGGAACGAACACCGGGGAGCTGTTTTTT; CDR3 protein: CASSRGGRGTNTGELFF
V gene: TRBV30; clone size: -; J gene: TRBJ1-2; D gene: -; CDR3 length: 14; CDR3 DNA: TGTGCCTGGATCGGAAGGACACTTAACTATGGCTACACCTTC; CDR3 protein: CAWIGRTLNYGYTF
V gene: TRBV6-5; clone size: -; J gene: TRBJ2-7; D gene: -; CDR3 length: 14; CDR3 DNA: TGTGCCAGCAGTTACAGCCAGGGCTCCTACGAGCAGTACTTC; CDR3 protein: CASSYSQGSYEQYF
V gene: TRBV27; clone size: -; J gene: TRBJ2-5; D gene: -; CDR3 length: 14; CDR3 DNA: TGTGCCAGCAGTTTAAGGGAGGCGGAGGAGACCCAGTACTTC; CDR3 protein: CASSLREAEETQYF
V gene: TRBV7-3; clone size: few; J gene: TRBJ1-4; D gene: TRBD1; CDR3 length: 20; CDR3 DNA: TGTGCCAGCAGCTCTACCACGGACAGGGGGAGAGCCACAACTAATGAAAAACTGTTTTTT; CDR3 protein: CASSSTTDRGRATTNEKLFF
V gene: TRBV9; clone size: -; J gene: TRBJ2-7; D gene: -; CDR3 length: 13; CDR3 DNA: TGTGCCAGCAGCGTCCCCGGGTCCCACGAGCAGTACTTC; CDR3 protein: CASSVPGSHEQYF
V gene: TRBV7-2; clone size: -; J gene: TRBJ2-7; D gene: TRBD1; CDR3 length: 17; CDR3 DNA: TGTGCCAGCAGCATAGACCGTCCGGGACAGGGAAGAAGCGAGCAGTACTTC; CDR3 protein: CASSIDRPGQGRSEQYF
V gene: TRBV7-2; clone size: -; J gene: TRBJ2-3; D gene: TRBD2; CDR3 length: 14; CDR3 DNA: TGTGCCAGCAGCTATAGCGGGAGAGGGGGGACGCAGTATTTT; CDR3 protein: CASSYSGRGGTQYF
V gene: TRBV19; clone size: -; J gene: TRBJ2-5; D gene: -; CDR3 length: 14; CDR3 DNA: TGTGCCAGTAGTATCCAGGGGCCCAAAGAGACCCAGTACTTC; CDR3 protein: CASSIQGPKETQYF
V gene: TRBV28; clone size: few; J gene: TRBJ2-7; D gene: TRBD1; CDR3 length: 14; CDR3 DNA: TGTGCCAGCCACCAAGGGGGACAGGGTTACGAGCAGTACTTC; CDR3 protein: CASHQGGQGYEQYF
V gene: TRBV6-4; clone size: few; J gene: TRBJ2-1; D gene: TRBD2; CDR3 length: 16; CDR3 DNA: TGTGCCAGCAGTGACTCCCGGCTCACTAGCGTCCGGGAGCAGTTCTTC; CDR3 protein: CASSDSRLTSVREQFF
V gene: TRBV2; clone size: -; J gene: TRBJ1-2; D gene: -; CDR3 length: 15; CDR3 DNA: TGTGCCAGCAGCCTCAGCCGACAGCCGCTGGATGGCTACACCTTC; CDR3 protein: CASSLSRQPLDGYTF
V gene: TRBV2; clone size: -; J gene: TRBJ2-7; D gene: TRBD1; CDR3 length: 14; CDR3 DNA: TGTGCCAGCAGTGAAAGGCAGGGGGTCTACGAGCAGTACTTC; CDR3 protein: CASSERQGVYEQYF
V gene: TRBV9; clone size: few; J gene: TRBJ1-3; D gene: TRBD1; CDR3 length: 15; CDR3 DNA: TGTGCCAGCAGCGGCTTACAGGGGGCTGGAAACACCATATATTTT; CDR3 protein: CASSGLQGAGNTIYF
V gene: TRBV28; clone size: -; J gene: TRBJ1-5; D gene: -; CDR3 length: 14; CDR3 DNA: TGTGCCAGCAGTTTACAACAGCTTAATCAGCCCCAGCATTTT; CDR3 protein: CASSLQQLNQPQHF
V gene: TRBV5-5; clone size: -; J gene: TRBJ2-3; D gene: -; CDR3 length: 15; CDR3 DNA: TGTGCCAGCAGCCCCGGGGAACCAAACACAGATACGCAGTATTTT; CDR3 protein: CASSPGEPNTDTQYF
V gene: TRBV6-5; clone size: once; J gene: TRBJ1-5; D gene: -; CDR3 length: 13; CDR3 DNA: TGTGCCAGCGGACTAGGTAGCAATCAGCCCCAGCATTTT; CDR3 protein: CASGLGSNQPQHF